A selection of T cell receptor beta chains follows, all from one sample in a study of blood T cell repertoires in COVID-19. Data came from immunoSEQ multiplex PCR; TCRdb stores just in-frame clones and leaves some out. The table records approximately 70,000 clones, roughly 86% of them present only once. The sequencing sample was made of peripheral blood. These receptors were obtained from a woman aged 45-60 years with acute or convalescent COVID-19. The CDR3 runs from the conserved cysteine through the conserved F or W. The D gene is left open where the match is weak. A row's size may be missing; if present it is once, few, many or a size class.

J gene,D gene,CDR3 length,clone size,V gene,CDR3 protein,CDR3 DNA
TRBJ1-2,NA,12,NA,TRBV29-1,CSVEDPDYGYTF,TGCAGCGTTGAAGATCCAGACTATGGCTACACCTTC
TRBJ2-7,TRBD2,12,NA,TRBV28,CASRWGGYEQYF,TGTGCCAGCAGGTGGGGGGGCTACGAGCAGTACTTC
TRBJ2-3,TRBD2,14,once,TRBV7-2,CASSSGLAGDTQYF,TGTGCCAGCAGCTCAGGACTAGCGGGAGATACGCAGTATTTT
TRBJ2-3,NA,12,NA,TRBV3-1/TRBV3-2,CASSPYGGTQYF,TGTGCCAGCAGCCCCTATGGTGGTACGCAGTATTTT
TRBJ2-5,NA,13,NA,TRBV11-3,CASSLGGEKTQYF,TGTGCCAGCAGCTTAGGGGGAGAGAAGACCCAGTACTTC
TRBJ1-2,NA,12,NA,TRBV10-3,CAINRGANGYTF,TGTGCCATCAATCGGGGGGCGAATGGCTACACCTTC
TRBJ1-3,NA,14,once,TRBV5-1,CASSQDGTGNTIYF,TGCGCCAGCAGCCAGGACGGGACTGGAAACACCATATATTTT
TRBJ2-7,TRBD2,17,NA,TRBV6-6,CASSPSGLAGDSYEQYF,TGTGCCAGCAGTCCCTCGGGACTAGCGGGGGACTCCTACGAGCAGTACTTC
TRBJ1-1,NA,16,NA,TRBV7-9,CASSTHFSTDRSEAFF,TGTGCCAGCAGCACCCACTTCTCAACGGACAGAAGTGAAGCTTTCTTT
TRBJ1-4,NA,13,NA,TRBV5-6,CASSLERSGKLFF,TGTGCCAGCAGCTTGGAGAGGTCGGGAAAACTGTTTTTT
TRBJ1-2,NA,13,NA,TRBV6-2/TRBV6-3,CASSIFQAYGYTF,TGTGCCAGCAGTATTTTTCAGGCCTATGGCTACACCTTC
TRBJ1-3,NA,17,NA,TRBV7-3,CASSLGPGTDSGNTIYF,TGTGCCAGCAGCTTAGGTCCGGGAACCGACTCTGGAAACACCATATATTTT
TRBJ1-6,NA,16,NA,TRBV2,CASKGERTVYNSPLHF,TGTGCCAGCAAGGGGGAGAGGACAGTCTATAATTCACCCCTCCACTTT
TRBJ2-1,NA,15,few,TRBV27,CASSPSTIPYNEQFF,TGTGCCAGCAGTCCTTCGACTATACCCTACAATGAGCAGTTCTTC
TRBJ1-1,NA,15,once,TRBV5-1,CASSLDGPGQTEAFF,TGCGCCAGCAGCTTGGATGGTCCAGGGCAGACTGAAGCTTTCTTT
TRBJ1-1,NA,15,NA,TRBV11-2,CASSPAGGARTEAFF,TGTGCCAGCAGCCCTGCTGGGGGGGCGAGAACTGAAGCTTTCTTT
TRBJ1-1,TRBD1,15,NA,TRBV7-7,CASPRGRGNRGTAFF,TGTGCTAGTCCGCGAGGCCGAGGGAACAGGGGTACAGCTTTCTTT
TRBJ1-6,NA,15,NA,TRBV14,CASSLFGTVNSPLHF,TGTGCCAGCAGCCTCTTCGGCACAGTTAATTCACCCCTCCACTTT
TRBJ1-3,NA,17,few,TRBV30,CASRGWGEHFSGNTIYF,TGTGCCAGTCGGGGGTGGGGGGAGCATTTCTCTGGAAACACCATATATTTT
TRBJ1-1,NA,15,NA,TRBV3-1/TRBV3-2,CASSQPGVRGTEAFF,TGTGCCAGCAGCCAGCCTGGAGTTCGAGGCACTGAAGCTTTCTTT
TRBJ1-3,NA,16,NA,TRBV5-6,CASSLLEVVTGNTIYF,TGTGCCAGCAGCTTATTGGAGGTAGTTACTGGAAACACCATATATTTT
TRBJ1-2,NA,15,NA,TRBV19,CASSIQRGLNYGYTF,TGTGCCAGTAGTATCCAAAGGGGCTTAAACTATGGCTACACCTTC
TRBJ1-2,TRBD1,14,few,TRBV7-9,CASSNPGQGYGYTF,TGTGCCAGCAGCAACCCGGGACAGGGTTATGGCTACACCTTC
TRBJ1-4,TRBD1,13,few,TRBV30,CAGLTGANEKLFF,TGTGCCGGACTGACAGGGGCCAATGAAAAACTGTTTTTT
TRBJ1-5,TRBD1,16,few,TRBV10-2,CASSEYPRGLVQPQHF,TGCGCCAGCAGTGAGTACCCCAGGGGGCTGGTTCAGCCCCAGCATTTT
TRBJ1-4,TRBD1,17,NA,TRBV24-1,CATSDGSGQGGYEKLFF,TGTGCCACCAGTGATGGCTCGGGACAGGGGGGATATGAAAAACTGTTTTTT
TRBJ2-3,TRBD1,15,NA,TRBV19,CASKSGGPGTDTQYF,TGTGCCAGTAAATCAGGGGGCCCGGGCACAGATACGCAGTATTTT
TRBJ2-1,NA,14,NA,TRBV4-2,CASQSGGRVNEQFF,TGTGCCTCTCAATCCGGAGGGCGTGTGAATGAGCAGTTCTTC
TRBJ2-1,NA,11,NA,TRBV29-1,CSLGLPNEQFF,TGCAGCCTTGGACTACCCAATGAGCAGTTCTTC
TRBJ1-2,NA,17,NA,TRBV27,CASSPRPGTAVVYGYTF,TGTGCCAGCAGCCCACGACCGGGAACCGCCGTTGTCTATGGCTACACCTTC
TRBJ2-7,TRBD2,15,NA,TRBV7-3,CASSRLAGPSYEQYF,TGTGCCAGCAGCCGGCTAGCGGGGCCCTCCTACGAGCAGTACTTC
TRBJ2-1,TRBD1,16,NA,TRBV7-8,CASTLAGTGLLREQFF,TGTGCCAGCACTCTTGCCGGGACAGGTCTTCTCAGGGAGCAGTTCTTC
TRBJ2-1,TRBD2,15,NA,TRBV7-3,CASSLTGLGGNEQFF,TGTGCCAGCAGCCTCACGGGACTAGGAGGGAATGAGCAGTTCTTC
TRBJ1-1,TRBD1,13,NA,TRBV3-1/TRBV3-2,CASSQGRGAVAFF,TGTGCCAGCAGCCAAGGCAGGGGGGCCGTGGCTTTCTTT
TRBJ1-1,NA,15,NA,TRBV28,CASSSHGKMNTEAFF,TGTGCCAGCAGTTCGCACGGGAAAATGAACACTGAAGCTTTCTTT
TRBJ2-1,TRBD2,15,NA,TRBV19,CASSNLAGGYNEQFF,TGTGCCAGTAGTAATCTAGCGGGGGGATACAATGAGCAGTTCTTC
TRBJ1-3,TRBD1,14,NA,TRBV28,CASTLDRVGSAIYF,TGTGCCAGCACCCTCGACAGGGTGGGTAGCGCCATATATTTT
TRBJ1-1,NA,15,once,TRBV5-1,CASSLSIPGDTEAFF,TGCGCCAGCAGCTTGAGTATTCCAGGGGATACTGAAGCTTTCTTT
TRBJ1-6,NA,14,NA,TRBV6-5,CASRPEYSNSPLHF,TGTGCCAGCAGACCGGAGTACTCAAATTCACCCCTCCACTTT
TRBJ1-4,NA,18,NA,TRBV28,CASSLSFGKRGVNEKLFF,TGTGCCAGCAGTTTATCGTTTGGTAAACGGGGGGTTAATGAAAAACTGTTTTTT
TRBJ2-5,NA,14,NA,TRBV2,CASSEVRVQETQYF,TGTGCCAGCAGTGAAGTCAGGGTACAGGAGACCCAGTACTTC
TRBJ2-1,NA,14,NA,TRBV10-3,CATSRKGEYNEQFF,TGTGCCACTTCCCGAAAGGGGGAATACAATGAGCAGTTCTTC